The entry below gives a single TCR beta chain sequence along with its context. The data derive from a study of blood T cells in healthy people across ages. This CDR3 has 17 residues. The ends lost 0 bases at V and 7 bases at J; junction bases unmatched: 13. The germline CDR1 and CDR2 sequences are MRHNA and SNTAGT. It was with a sample-barcoded 5' primer and a J-beta primer mix that a second PCR of roughly 6 to 12 cycles was run. TCRdb passed the 5' RACE reads through MiXCR, listing each CDR3 protein once. Of approximately 830,000 distinct CDR3 sequences in the sample, around two thirds were seen once.

Material: blood. This TCR was sampled from a man aged 30 to 39 in good health. The V gene is TRBV6-4, the J gene TRBJ2-7; 9 nucleotides match TRBD2. The CDR3 sequence is CASSDSASGARYNEQYF. The CDR3 nucleotides read TGTGCCAGCAGTGACTCGGCTAGCGGGGCCAGATACAATGAGCAGTACTTC.